Listed below are T cell receptor beta chains from one sample, sequenced in a study of post-analysis software for immune sequencing data. TCRdb reanalysed the PCR reads using MiXCR and keeps one entry per CDR3 protein. The sample holds approximately 630,000 distinct CDR3 sequences, over 45% seen once. Sequenced sample: blood. The receptors originated from a girl aged 2-10 years with multiple sclerosis. Each CDR3 is given with its conserved first and last residue. A D gene is named only where the DNA matches it firmly. The size field is filled for only some rows; it gives once, few, many or a size class.

clone_size j_call d_call v_call cdr3_nt cdr3_aa
- TRBJ1-1 - TRBV20-1 TGCAGTGCTAGAGATCCGGGGACCTTGAACACTGAAGCTTTCTTT CSARDPGTLNTEAFF
- TRBJ2-1 TRBD1 TRBV10-2 TGCGCCAGCGGACAGACAGGGTGGTACAATGAGCAGTTCTTC CASGQTGWYNEQFF
once TRBJ1-2 TRBD1 TRBV9 TGTGCCAGCAGCGTAGGAACAGGGGGCCCCCATAACTATGGCTACACCTTC CASSVGTGGPHNYGYTF
- TRBJ2-5 - TRBV7-9 TGTGCCAGCAGCTTGGGGACTCTACAGGGGAGGGGAGAGACCCAGTACTTC CASSLGTLQGRGETQYF
- TRBJ2-3 TRBD2 TRBV6-5 TGTGCCAGCAGTTACTCGTGGATAGCGGGGGGTCTCACAGATACGCAGTATTTT CASSYSWIAGGLTDTQYF
- TRBJ2-1 TRBD2 TRBV4-2 TGTGCCAGCAGCCAAACCCGAGCGGGGGGGCCTTTAGGTGAGCAGTTCTTC CASSQTRAGGPLGEQFF
few TRBJ1-1 - TRBV7-6 TGTGCCAGCAGCTCCCAAACCTCCGGGGGGAACACTGAAGCTTTCTTT CASSSQTSGGNTEAFF
few TRBJ1-1 TRBD1 TRBV11-3 TGTGCCAGCAGCTTAGATAGGAAGACGGGACAGGGATACACTGAAGCTTTCTTT CASSLDRKTGQGYTEAFF
- TRBJ2-1 - TRBV5-1 TGCGCCAGCAGCTTGGTGTCGGGGGTAAATGAGCAGTTCTTC CASSLVSGVNEQFF
- TRBJ1-2 - TRBV4-1 TGCGCCAGCAGCCAAATCGGGACGAGATATGGCTACACCTTC CASSQIGTRYGYTF
once TRBJ1-2 TRBD1 TRBV7-2 TGTGCCAGCAGCCGACAGGGGTCTAACTATGGCTACATCTTC CASSRQGSNYGYIF
- TRBJ1-5 - TRBV7-8 TGTGCCAGCAGCTTAGGTAGGACAGCATATAGCAATCAGCCCCAGCATTTT CASSLGRTAYSNQPQHF
- TRBJ1-2 - TRBV20-1 TGCAGTGCTGCGGTGTCCTTTAACTATGGCTACACCTTC CSAAVSFNYGYTF
- TRBJ1-1 TRBD1 TRBV27 TGTGCCAGCACCGGGACAGGGAGGTTCAACACTGAAGCTTTCTTT CASTGTGRFNTEAFF
- TRBJ1-2 - TRBV7-9 TGTGCCAGCAGCCAGAGATTATCAAATGGCTACACCTTC CASSQRLSNGYTF
few TRBJ1-1 TRBD1 TRBV29-1 TGCAGCTCTAAGGGGGCCCGCACTGAAGCTTTCTTT CSSKGARTEAFF
few TRBJ2-7 TRBD1 TRBV11-2 TGTGCCAGCAGCTTAACGACAGGGGGCGAGCAGTACTTC CASSLTTGGEQYF
- TRBJ2-5 - TRBV7-8 TGTGCCAGCAGCTTAGGTAGCTCCCCGGGGACCCAGTACTTC CASSLGSSPGTQYF
few TRBJ2-5 - TRBV29-1 TGCAGCGTTGAGGTCCCGTACCAAGAGACCCAGTACTTC CSVEVPYQETQYF
- TRBJ2-1 TRBD1 TRBV20-1 TGCAGTGCTAGAGCAACTCAGGGGGCCGGGACTGAGGGGTTCTTC CSARATQGAGTEGFF
- TRBJ2-3 - TRBV7-9 TGTGCCAGCAGCTTCGAGGGGCAGGGAGATACGCAGTATTTT CASSFEGQGDTQYF
few TRBJ2-5 - TRBV12-3/TRBV12-4 TGTGCCAGCAGTTTTGTAGGGGGGACCTATGGAGTGGAGACCCAGTACTTC CASSFVGGTYGVETQYF
- TRBJ1-5 - TRBV5-8 TGTGCCAGCAGCTCCGGGATATATAACAATCAGCCCCAGCATTTT CASSSGIYNNQPQHF
few TRBJ1-4 - TRBV29-1 TGCAGCGTTGAAGCTCATGGGGTCCGGGATGAAAAACTGTTTTTT CSVEAHGVRDEKLFF
- TRBJ2-1 - TRBV5-1 TGCGCCAGCAGCTTGGTCTCTAGCGTAACCTACAATGAGCAGTTCTTC CASSLVSSVTYNEQFF
few TRBJ2-1 - TRBV20-1 TGCAGTGCCTTGGTTGGGATTGAGAGGTTCTTC CSALVGIERFF
once TRBJ2-5 TRBD1 TRBV5-1 TGCGCCAGCAGCTTGCGTCCCCTAGCCAAGGACAGGGTGACTCAGTACTTC CASSLRPLAKDRVTQYF
- TRBJ2-1 TRBD1 TRBV5-1 TGCGCCAGCAGCTTGGGACAGGGGGGTTTCGCTGAGCAGTTCTTC CASSLGQGGFAEQFF
few TRBJ2-1 - TRBV2 TGTGCCAGCGCCTCCGGGACCACCTTCGTGCTCAATGAGCAGTTCTTC CASASGTTFVLNEQFF
- TRBJ2-5 TRBD1 TRBV7-9 TGTGCCAGCAGTCTACGACAGGGGGCCGGAGAGACCCAGTACTTC CASSLRQGAGETQYF
- TRBJ2-3 - TRBV28 TGTGCCAGCACCGGAACTAGCACAGATACGCAGTATTTT CASTGTSTDTQYF
- TRBJ2-1 - TRBV29-1 TGCAGCGTTGTTTGGTCAAGGGAGCAGTTCTTC CSVVWSREQFF
few TRBJ2-1 TRBD1 TRBV5-5 TGTGCCAGCAGCTCGGGACAGGGGTTCGGTGAGCAGTTCTTC CASSSGQGFGEQFF
- TRBJ2-7 - TRBV5-1 TGCGCCAGCAGCTTGGAGCTACCATCCTACGAGCAGTACTTC CASSLELPSYEQYF
- TRBJ2-3 - TRBV18 TGTGCCAGCTCACCAATAGGAGCCCTAAGGGATACGCAGTATTTT CASSPIGALRDTQYF
few TRBJ1-1 TRBD1 TRBV7-2 TGTGCCAGCAGCCCAACCTGGGACAGGGGGGAAGCTTTCTTT CASSPTWDRGEAFF
once TRBJ2-3 - TRBV2 TGTGCCAGCAGAGAACAGGGTGGCACAGATACGCAGTATTTT CASREQGGTDTQYF
- TRBJ2-1 TRBD1 TRBV5-1 TGCGCCAGCAGCCTACGGACAGGAGTGGATGAGCAGTTCTTC CASSLRTGVDEQFF
- TRBJ2-7 - TRBV7-2 TGTGCCAGCAGCTTAGCGCCAGGGAAGGGGCTGGGAGAGCAGTACTTC CASSLAPGKGLGEQYF
- TRBJ2-3 - TRBV12-3/TRBV12-4 TGTGCCAGCAGTTTGGTTAGCGGTGGCGATACGCAGTATTTT CASSLVSGGDTQYF
- TRBJ2-7 - TRBV4-1 TGCGCCAGCAGCCAAGAGGGCCGGAGGTACGAGCAGTACTTC CASSQEGRRYEQYF
- TRBJ2-3 - TRBV29-1 TGCAGCGTGTTGGGGGCAACAAGGGAAACGCAGTATTTT CSVLGATRETQYF
- TRBJ1-4 TRBD1 TRBV4-1 TGCGCCAGCAGCCCGGACAGGGCGGGGAGAAAACTGTTTTTT CASSPDRAGRKLFF
few TRBJ2-1 TRBD1 TRBV15 TGTGCCACCAGCAGAGATCAGGGGGACAATGAGCAGTTCTTC CATSRDQGDNEQFF
- TRBJ2-1 - TRBV29-1 TGCAGCGTTGAAGTGGTAGCGGACAACTCCTACAATGAGCAGTTCTTC CSVEVVADNSYNEQFF
- TRBJ2-1 TRBD2 TRBV20-1 TGCAGTGCTAGTATCCTAGCGGGAGTACGGAATGAGCAGTTCTTT CSASILAGVRNEQFF
- TRBJ2-5 TRBD2 TRBV28 TGTGCCAGCAGTCCCGCGGCTAGCGGGGGAGGGGAGACCCAGTACTTC CASSPAASGGGETQYF
- TRBJ2-5 - TRBV15 TGTGCCACCAGCAGAGGGCAGGGGTCGGAGACCCAGTACTTC CATSRGQGSETQYF
once TRBJ1-1 TRBD1 TRBV27 TGTGCCAGCAGTTTAAATAGGACAGGGGACACTGAAGCTTTCTTT CASSLNRTGDTEAFF
once TRBJ1-5 - TRBV6-5 TGTGCCAGCAGTTACTCGGCAGGGCCTCCCGGGTATAGCAATCAGCCCCAGCATTTT CASSYSAGPPGYSNQPQHF
- TRBJ2-3 TRBD2 TRBV5-1 TGCGCCAGCAGCCCCGGACTAGCGGGAACGTCAGATACGCAGTATTTT CASSPGLAGTSDTQYF
few TRBJ2-3 TRBD2 TRBV5-1 TGCGCCAGCAGCTGGACTAGCGGGAGGATCACAGATACGCAGTATTTT CASSWTSGRITDTQYF
few TRBJ2-4 - TRBV3-1 TGTGCCAGCAGCCAAGCAGGTATTCCGATTCAGTACTTC CASSQAGIPIQYF
- TRBJ2-7 - TRBV7-6 TGTGCCAGCAGCCTCTTCGGACAGAGGGAAGTCGAGCAGTACTTC CASSLFGQREVEQYF
- TRBJ2-1 TRBD2 TRBV6-5 TGTGTCTCAACCGGGACTAGCGTATACAATGAGCAGTTCTTC CVSTGTSVYNEQFF
once TRBJ1-1 - TRBV20-1 TGCAGTGCTAGAAGTTCTCGGGCCGGTAGCACTGAAGCTTTCTTT CSARSSRAGSTEAFF
- TRBJ2-2 TRBD1 TRBV5-1 TGCGCCAGCAGCTACACGGGGACAGGTGGCTCGAACACCGGGGAGCTGTTTTTT CASSYTGTGGSNTGELFF
- TRBJ2-7 - TRBV24-1 TGTGCCGCCAGTGATTTGCAGGGGCCCCTACACGAGCAGTACTTC CAASDLQGPLHEQYF
once TRBJ1-5 TRBD1 TRBV29-1 TGCAGCGTTTTGTGGCAGGGGGATCAGCCCCAGCATTTT CSVLWQGDQPQHF
once TRBJ2-7 - TRBV6-2/TRBV6-3 TGTGCCAGCAGAGACTGGCCCTACGAGCAGTACTTC CASRDWPYEQYF